This T cell receptor beta chain is drawn from a study of T-cell reconstitution after alpha-beta-depleted transplantation in children. Study results and caveats: Reported findings indicate that, about two months after transplant, alpha-beta T cells came from several hundred expanded clones, which were derived from non-depleted graft cells. From newly produced T cells came most of the T-cell counts and diversity one year after transplant.

Germline V lookup: CDR1 SGHTA, CDR2 FQGNSA. The length of the CDR3 is 14 residues. The V and J ends lost 1 base and 10 bases respectively, with 14 bases between them. The sample holds many counts of this clonotype. The antigen is undetermined. Unique molecular identifiers were incorporated when the TCRbeta library was constructed. MiXCR was run by TCRdb on the PCR reads, yielding one entry per CDR3 protein. Altogether some 150,000 distinct CDR3 sequences are present, about 9% being singletons, with the ten largest covering around 18%. The sample consisted of PBMCs, mostly from graft donor cells, taken 180 days after TCRalphabeta/CD19-depleted stem cell transplant. The V gene is TRBV7-2, the J gene TRBJ2-1; D not resolved. This sequence was found in a female patient between 2 and 15 years old who had a stem cell transplant for congenital amegakaryocytic thrombocytopenia, so the T cells may come from the graft donor. As DNA, the CDR3 is TGTGCCAGCAGCTTAGTTCGGGTATTAGGAGAGCAGTTCTTC. Translation: CASSLVRVLGEQFF.